These 30 T cell receptor beta chains came from one sample sequenced in a study of beta chain features in type 1 diabetes. Of the isolated RNA, all was reverse transcribed, and so the sequenced material was expressed TCRB transcripts. The method was immunoSEQ multiplex PCR; TCRdb's version includes in-frame clones alone and lacks a portion of them. The data contain 300,000 to 350,000 clones, less than 9.5% of them singletons. The sample was central memory CD4+ T cells from blood. The receptor set was obtained from a woman aged 18 to 35 in good health.

This chain connects TRBV7-2 to TRBJ2-1; 9 positions match TRBD2. V trimming: 5 bases; J trimming: 3 bases; junction bases outside the gene matches: 11. The CDR3 extends over 17 amino acids. Germline lookup yields CDR1 SGHTA and CDR2 FQGNSA. The CDR3 DNA is TGTGCCAGCAGCCGTACCACTAGGACTAGCGTCTACAATGAGCAGTTCTTC. This sequence encodes CASSRTTRTSVYNEQFF.

The chain has TRBV14 and TRBJ2-1; D is unclear. The germline V and J ends were trimmed by 0 bases and 7 bases, with 7 bases remaining between them. This CDR3 has 13 residues. CDR1 SGHDN and CDR2 FVKESK come from the germline V gene. The CDR3 DNA sequence: TGTGCCAGCAGCCAAGATATTAGGAATGAGCAGTTCTTC. Residues: CASSQDIRNEQFF.

This chain connects TRBV28 to TRBJ2-7; D unclear. V was clipped by 8 bases and J by 6 bases, with 20 bases between them. Germline-derived CDR1 and CDR2 are MDHEN and SYDVKM. This CDR3 region has 14 residues. The chain's CDR3 is CASRGFLVVAEQYF. CDR3 DNA sequence: TGTGCCAGCCGCGGTTTTTTGGTCGTCGCCGAGCAGTACTTC.

The chain links TRBV7-9 to TRBJ2-3; 13 nucleotides align to TRBD2. Trimming took 5 bases from V and 4 from J; bases not matched to a gene: 6. The germline V gene encodes CDR1 SEHNR and CDR2 FQNEAQ (reference sequence). CDR3 length: 16 amino acids. For the CDR3, the DNA is TGTGCCAGCAGCCCACGGACTAGCGGGGGAGCAGATACGCAGTATTTT. It yields the protein CASSPRTSGGADTQYF.

This clone was observed a handful of times. Here the CDR3 DNA reads TGTGCCAGCAGCTTAACGAAGGTGGAGACCCAGTACTTC. Translated, it gives CASSLTKVETQYF. V is TRBV7-3 and J is TRBJ2-5, with D unresolved. The CDR3 is 13 amino acids. Trimming took off 0 bases at V and 5 bases at J, with 7 bases between the two ends. Germline CDR1 is SGHTA and CDR2 is FQGTGA.

This clone was detected a few times. The identical CDR3 is also encoded by other nucleotide sequences in the sample. The chain is built from TRBV6-6 and TRBJ2-3; D uncertain. Germline-derived CDR1 and CDR2 are MNHNY and SVGAGI (reference sequence). This CDR3 is built from 11 residues. The V gene lost 6 bases and the J gene lost 4 bases, with 5 bases spanning the gap. Here the CDR3 DNA reads TGTGCCAGCAGCGACGCAGATACGCAGTATTTT. It translates to CASSDADTQYF.

In this sample, this clone turned up a few times. This chain joins TRBV7-2 and TRBJ2-7; a possible D gene is TRBD1 (5 bases). This CDR3 comprises 13 residues. Germline loops: CDR1 SGHTA, CDR2 FQGNSA. Trimming took 4 bases from V and 3 from J, leaving 10 bases between them. This CDR3 is CASSSRQIYEQYF. The DNA of the CDR3 is TGTGCCAGCAGCTCACGACAGATCTACGAGCAGTACTTC. Supplemented by reference TRBV7-2 and TRBJ2-7, the full variable domain reads GAGVSQSPSNKVTEKGKDVELRCDPISGHTALYWYRQSLGQGLEFLIYFQGNSAPDKSGLPSDRFSAERTGGSVSTLTIQRTQQEDSAVYLCASSSRQIYEQYFGPGTRLTVT.

This clone was found a few times. This chain uses TRBV6-6 with TRBJ2-7; no clear D gene. The ends were cut back, 4 bases at V and 5 bases at J, with 6 bases in the middle. The CDR3 consists of 11 residues. The V gene's germline CDR1 is MNHNY and CDR2 SVGAGI (reference sequence). The CDR3 DNA reads TGTGCCAGCAGTTTCATAGACGAGCAGTACTTC. Translated, it gives CASSFIDEQYF.

This clone was counted a few times. V is TRBV6-6 and J is TRBJ2-1; no reliable D call. The CDR3 length is 11 residues. Trimming removed 6 bases from V and 5 bases from J, with 5 bases in between. Germline V gives CDR1 MNHNY, CDR2 SVGAGI (reference sequence). CDR3 in amino acids: CASRWDNEQFF. The CDR3, as DNA: TGTGCCAGCAGGTGGGACAATGAGCAGTTCTTC.

Many counts were recorded for this clone. The chain is built from TRBV10-3 and TRBJ2-1; D possibly corresponds to TRBD1 (5 bases). The V gene lost 6 bases and the J gene lost 7 bases, with 16 bases spanning the gap. The germline gives CDR1 ENHRY, CDR2 SYGVKD. The length of the CDR3 is 14 residues. CDR3 protein: CAISKGFELNEQFF. CDR3 nucleotides: TGTGCCATCAGCAAGGGGTTTGAGTTGAATGAGCAGTTCTTC.

This clone was picked up a small number of times. The chain has TRBV5-4 and TRBJ1-3; possible D gene TRBD1, 5 bases. The CDR3 is made up of 15 amino acids. The germline CDR1 and CDR2 sequences are SGHNT and YYREEE (reference sequence). Trimming pared 4 bases from V and 0 bases from J, leaving 11 bases between. The CDR3 region has the DNA TGTGCCAGCAGCCCGGGACTGAACTCTGGAAACACCATATATTTT. It specifies CASSPGLNSGNTIYF.

The rearrangement uses TRBV29-1 and TRBJ2-5; 7 nucleotides line up with TRBD2. V lost 4 bases and J lost 4; bases outside the gene matches: 6. Germline CDR1 and CDR2: SQVTM and ANQGSEA. The length of the CDR3 is 13 residues. This chain's CDR3 is CSVGTRALETQYF. The CDR3 DNA sequence: TGCAGCGTTGGGACTAGGGCATTAGAGACCCAGTACTTC.

This chain connects TRBV6-5 to TRBJ1-2; D gene uncertain. V lost 4 bases and J 8 bases, leaving 14 bases between the germline ends. CDR1 and CDR2 (germline): MNHEY, SVGAGI. The CDR3 is 13 amino acids. The CDR3 spells CASSSPSRRGYTF. DNA for the CDR3: TGTGCCAGCAGTTCCCCTAGCCGGCGGGGCTACACCTTC.

This clone has a handful of counts. The CDR3 DNA reads as TGCGCCAGCAGCCGTGATCCCTTGTCCAACACTGAAGCTTTCTTT. Its translation is CASSRDPLSNTEAFF. The chain is built from TRBV4-3 and TRBJ1-1, with D hard to call. V shed 4 bases and J shed 2 bases, with 14 bases lying between them. Germline CDR1 LGHNA, CDR2 YSLEER. The CDR3 spans 15 residues.

The J gene is TRBJ1-5, the V gene TRBV5-1; D uncertain. Between the trimmed V and J ends, which lost 0 bases and 0 bases, there was a span of 4 bases. From germline, CDR1 is SGHRS and CDR2 YFSETQ. The CDR3 spans 14 residues. The CDR3 nucleotides are TGCGCCAGCAGCTTGGTTGTTAGCAATCAGCCCCAGCATTTT. Translated: CASSLVVSNQPQHF.

This clone was seen at least ten times. The rearrangement links TRBV5-1 to TRBJ2-3, with 9 bases matching TRBD1. The germline gives CDR1 SGHRS, CDR2 YFSETQ. The trim removed 3 bases at V and 5 bases at J, leaving 7 bases unmatched. The CDR3 covers 15 residues. The CDR3 reads CASSSGQGVGDTQYF. In DNA form, the CDR3 reads TGCGCCAGCAGCTCGGGACAGGGAGTAGGAGATACGCAGTATTTT.

This chain connects TRBV7-8 to TRBJ1-1, with 10 bases lining up with TRBD1. The CDR3 loop spans 14 amino acids. V lost 3 bases, J lost 5 bases, and 3 bases stayed unmatched. Germline CDR1 SGHVS, CDR2 FQNEAQ. The CDR3 nucleotides are TGTGCCAGCAGCTTCGACAGGGGGCGAACTGAAGCTTTCTTT. It codes for CASSFDRGRTEAFF.

V gene TRBV10-3 combines with J gene TRBJ2-1; TRBD2 might be the D (5 bases). Germline assignment: CDR1 ENHRY and CDR2 SYGVKD. The CDR3 sequence is 16 residues long. V was trimmed by 4 bases and J by 0 bases, leaving 13 bases between them. The CDR3 protein is CAISVVARTSYNEQFF. CDR3 coding DNA: TGTGCCATCAGTGTCGTAGCGCGAACCTCCTACAATGAGCAGTTCTTC.

This clone appeared a few times. The V gene is TRBV15, the J gene TRBJ2-6, with D perhaps matching TRBD2 (6 bases). Trimming cost V 1 base and J 4 bases, with 11 bases left between them. Germline CDR1 is LNHNV and CDR2 is YYDKDF (reference sequence). The CDR3 sequence is 16 residues long. The CDR3 nucleotides read TGTGCCACCAGCAGAGGCGGGACCTTCGGGGCCAACGTCCTGACTTTC. The encoded protein is CATSRGGTFGANVLTF. The variable domain in full, with the rest retrieved from reference TRBV15 and TRBJ2-6, is DAMVIQNPRYQVTQFGKPVTLSCSQTLNHNVMYWYQQKSSQAPKLLFHYYDKDFNNEADTPDNFQSRRPNTSFCFLDIRSPGLGDTAMYLCATSRGGTFGANVLTFGAGSRLTVL.

The sample holds a few counts of this clone. The chain recombines TRBV5-1 with TRBJ1-6; D possibly corresponds to TRBD1 (5 bases). V was trimmed by 0 bases and J by 5 bases, leaving 12 bases between them. Germline values: CDR1 SGHRS, CDR2 YFSETQ. CDR3 size: 16 residues. CDR3 amino acids: CASSLGLARDNSPLHF. The CDR3 coding sequence is TGCGCCAGCAGCTTGGGTCTAGCCAGGGATAATTCACCCCTCCACTTT. Drawing the rest from reference TRBV5-1 and TRBJ1-6, the complete variable domain is KAGVTQTPRYLIKTRGQQVTLSCSPISGHRSVSWYQQTPGQGLQFLFEYFSETQRNKGNFPGRFSGRQFSNSRSEMNVSTLELGDSALYLCASSLGLARDNSPLHFGNGTRLTVT.

This clone appeared a few times. The chain carries TRBV28 and TRBJ2-7, with 11 bases that match TRBD1. CDR1 is MDHEN and CDR2 is SYDVKM in the germline V gene. V gave up 7 bases and J gave up 4 bases; unmatched junction bases: 6. The CDR3 has 14 amino acids. The CDR3 coding sequence is TGTGCCAGCACTGAACGGGACAGGGGGTACGAGCAGTACTTC. Translated, it gives CASTERDRGYEQYF.

This clone was counted a few times. The CDR3 region has the DNA TGCGCCAGCAGCTTTGGCGTGGGACTTTCCTACGAGCAGTACTTC. Its protein is CASSFGVGLSYEQYF. The V gene is TRBV5-1, the J gene TRBJ2-5; D is possibly TRBD2 (6 bases). The assigned J gene may be wrong: the sequence end matches TRBJ2-7 better. CDR3 length: 15 residues. Looked up from germline, CDR1 is SGHRS and CDR2 is YFSETQ.

This chain joins TRBV28 and TRBJ2-2; D is unclear. The CDR3 totals 13 residues. Trimming removed 8 bases from V and 4 bases from J, with 11 bases in between. CDR1 and CDR2 (germline): MDHEN, SYDVKM. The CDR3 sequence is CASRDGVTGELFF. DNA of the CDR3: TGTGCCAGCCGAGATGGGGTCACCGGGGAGCTGTTTTTT.

This clone was recorded a few times. This chain joins TRBV10-3 and TRBJ2-3; the match to TRBD1 covers 9 bases. Germline V gene data show CDR1 as ENHRY and CDR2 as SYGVKD. The CDR3 is made up of 14 amino acids. V lost 8 bases and J lost 5; bases outside the gene matches: 8. In nucleotides, the CDR3 is TGTGCCATCGCAAGGGGACAGGGAGAAGATACGCAGTATTTT. Encoded protein: CAIARGQGEDTQYF.

This clone was detected only a few times. The chain carries TRBV18 and TRBJ2-7, with 7 bases matching TRBD1. The V gene's germline CDR1 is KGHSH and CDR2 LQKENI. CDR3 length: 13 residues. The trim removed 2 bases at V and 6 bases at J, leaving 4 bases unmatched. The CDR3 reads CASSPGGQFEQYF. The CDR3 coding sequence is TGTGCCAGCTCACCAGGGGGACAGTTCGAGCAGTACTTC. The complete variable domain, with remaining parts taken from reference TRBV18 and TRBJ2-7, reads NAGVMQNPRHLVRRRGQEARLRCSPMKGHSHVYWYRQLPEEGLKFMVYLQKENIIDESGMPKERFSAEFPKEGPSILRIQQVVRGDSAAYFCASSPGGQFEQYFGPGTRLTVT.

The chain joins TRBV5-6 to TRBJ2-3; D is perhaps TRBD2 (5 bases). Germline CDR1 SGHDT, CDR2 YYEEEE. CDR3 length equals 15 residues. Trimming pared 1 base from V and 2 bases from J, leaving 11 bases between. In nucleotides, the CDR3 is TGTGCCAGCAGCTTGATCACCCGGGACACAGATACGCAGTATTTT. This gives the protein CASSLITRDTDTQYF. Full variable domain (outside the CDR3, taken from reference TRBV5-6 and TRBJ2-3): DAGVTQSPTHLIKTRGQQVTLRCSPKSGHDTVSWYQQALGQGPQFIFQYYEEEERQRGNFPDRFSGHQFPNYSSELNVNALLLGDSALYLCASSLITRDTDTQYFGPGTRLTVL.

This clone was counted at least ten times. The chain uses TRBV4-3 and TRBJ2-2; TRBD2 agrees at 8 bases. The CDR3 is 17 amino acids. V shed 0 bases and J 4 bases; nucleotides not matched to a gene: 7. Germline assignment: CDR1 LGHNA and CDR2 YSLEER. The CDR3 DNA reads TGCGCCAGCAGCCAAGAACCAGCGGGAGCTTCCACCGGGGAGCTGTTTTTT. This codes for CASSQEPAGASTGELFF.

This clone was picked up a small number of times. The chain has TRBV7-2 and TRBJ2-7; 9 positions agree with TRBD1. From germline, CDR1 is SGHTA and CDR2 FQGNSA. The CDR3 consists of 15 residues. V was clipped by 3 bases and J by 0 bases; unmatched bases: 3. This CDR3 reads CASSLRTGDSYEQYF. The CDR3 region has the DNA TGTGCCAGCAGCTTGCGGACAGGGGACTCCTACGAGCAGTACTTC.

This clone was seen more than once but under ten times. The V call is TRBV5-8, the J call TRBJ2-1; D possibly uses TRBD1 or TRBD2 (5 bases each). The CDR3 is 14 residues long. Looked up from germline, CDR1 is SGHTS and CDR2 is YDEGEE. Deletions cut 4 bases from V and 6 bases from J, with 14 bases between. This CDR3 is CASSRYGTSNEQFF. CDR3 nucleotide sequence: TGTGCCAGCAGCCGTTACGGGACCTCCAATGAGCAGTTCTTC.

This chain joins TRBV5-1 and TRBJ2-3, with a weak D call TRBD2 (6 bases). The CDR3 sequence is 15 residues long. Germline V gene sequence: CDR1 SGHRS, CDR2 YFSETQ. V was trimmed by 4 bases and J by 0 bases, leaving 12 bases between them. The DNA of the CDR3 is TGCGCCAGCAGCGACGGGACTCTGAGCACAGATACGCAGTATTTT. Encoded protein: CASSDGTLSTDTQYF.